This T cell receptor (beta chain) stems from a study of blood T cell repertoires in COVID-19 (dated by TCRdb to between 2020 and 2021). For the wider study: The collaborator samples originated in the United States, Italy and Spain and spanned the acute and convalescent phases of COVID-19. The material from the prospective study consisted of cDNA or gDNA derived from T cells, B-cell-depleted T cells, or PBMCs. Subjects who had been exposed to COVID-19, were actively infected with it, or had recovered from it provided the deeply sampled blood TCRbeta repertoires that made up the dataset. A freely available public database, intended as a resource for researchers studying the immune response to SARS-CoV-2, is where the repertoires were released. Samples were obtained from the ongoing ImmuneRACE study (first 160 participants) and from 950 to 1,500 subjects provided by 6 global collaborators. Nearly every sample came with metadata listing a de-identified subject ID, COVID-19 status, age in years and sex. Where available, HLA class I and class II types were taken from metadata supplied by the sample provider and were not determined by assay-based typing. General findings and caveats noted by the study authors: The quantity of clinical and demographic metadata differed by source and by participant and was supplied without curation.

To note about this clone: This receptor's antigen is unknown. Base qualities are not at hand, and no much larger clone is one base apart.

The germline V gene (reference sequence) provides CDR1 GTSNPN and CDR2 SVGIG. V is shortened by 4 bases, J by 1 base, and the region joining them spans 8 bases. Measured from the cysteine to the phenylalanine, the CDR3 is 12 residues long. Only the CDR3 region is kept as DNA, spanning 36 bases read in frame from base 1. The immunoSEQ Assay, a bias-controlled multiplex PCR, was used to amplify TCRbeta CDR3 regions from genomic DNA. In the authors' own workflow: The number of nucleated cells in each sample was estimated by amplification of reference gene primers within the assay. To quantify the absolute abundance of each unique TCRbeta CDR3 rearrangement, sequence reads were collapsed and filtered. For each sample, productive Simpson clonality was calculated as the square root of Simpson's diversity index across productive rearrangements. The immuneACCESS repertoire file appears here via TCRdb, limited to in-frame rearrangements. These files lack a portion of the clones; in checked studies, under half of the deficit traces to unresolved V genes, and the cause of the others is not known. V and J calls and clone size come straight from that table; D and trimming were deduced from the DNA. Within this sample are about 370,000 clones, with more than 85% of them counted one time only. More than 0.85% of the sample is in the top ten clones.

In the prospective study, participants were roughly 18 to 100 years old, resided in fewer than 25 geographic areas of the United States, and were enrolled through a virtual design. Cohort assignment in the prospective study relied on participant-reported clinical history from a screening survey and a study questionnaire. Exposed participants were defined as having been in contact with someone with a PCR-confirmed or clinician-diagnosed COVID-19 case within 2 weeks of study entry. Each participant in the prospective study had whole blood, serum and a nasopharyngeal or oropharyngeal swab collected by mobile phlebotomists. Participants in the prospective study had the option to provide additional blood draws and questionnaires over an approximately 2-month period. Before DNA extraction, prospective study blood samples were shipped either frozen or at room temperature.

The chain joins TRBV30 to TRBJ2-7; matching of 5 bases hints at TRBD1 as the D gene. The sample comprised PBMCs or T cells enriched from blood (not recorded which). This sequence was found in a woman between 35 and 50 years old who had been exposed to COVID-19. At the DNA level, the sequence is TGTGCCTGGAAGCAGGGATCCTACGAGCAGTACTTC. Its protein is CAWKQGSYEQYF.